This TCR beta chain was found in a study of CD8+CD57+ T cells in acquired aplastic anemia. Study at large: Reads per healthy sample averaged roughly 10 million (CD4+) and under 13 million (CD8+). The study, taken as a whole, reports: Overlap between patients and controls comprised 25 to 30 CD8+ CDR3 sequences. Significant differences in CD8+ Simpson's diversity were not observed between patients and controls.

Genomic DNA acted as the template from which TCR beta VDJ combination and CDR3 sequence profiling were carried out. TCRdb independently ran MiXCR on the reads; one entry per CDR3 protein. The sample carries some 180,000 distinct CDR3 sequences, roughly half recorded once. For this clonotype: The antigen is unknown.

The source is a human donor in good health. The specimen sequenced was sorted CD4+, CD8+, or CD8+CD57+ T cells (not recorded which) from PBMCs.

The chain's CDR3 is CASSVGDSANYGYTF. CDR3 nucleotides: TGTGCCAGCAGCGTAGGGGACTCAGCTAACTATGGCTACACCTTC. J is TRBJ1-2 and V is TRBV9; D possibly corresponds to TRBD1 (5 bases). V was shortened by 0 bases and J by 0 bases, with 9 bases between the two germline ends. Germline values: CDR1 SGDLS, CDR2 YYNGEE. This CDR3 is 15 amino acids long.